A single sample is the source of the 31 T cell receptor beta chains below, sequenced in a study of blood T cell repertoires in COVID-19. The table came from immunoSEQ multiplex PCR; TCRdb's copy has only in-frame clones and leaves some out. The sample contains about 71,000 clones, 90% of which appear only once. The sequencing sample was made of peripheral blood. The source of these receptors is a woman aged 18-35 years with acute or convalescent COVID-19.

The V and J genes are TRBV11-2 and TRBJ2-2, with 10 bases lining up with TRBD1. CDR3 length equals 16 residues. The germline gives CDR1 SGHAT, CDR2 FQNNGV. J was trimmed by 4 bases and V by 5 bases; bases with no gene match: 7. CDR3: CASSLGTGALTGELFF. CDR3 in DNA: TGTGCCAGCAGCCTCGGGACAGGGGCCCTCACCGGGGAGCTGTTTTTT.

The rearrangement joins TRBV4-1 to TRBJ2-1, with 9 bases lining up with TRBD2. The CDR3 totals 14 residues. With V trimmed by 3 bases and J by 10 bases, 7 bases remained unmatched. Germline CDR1 is MGHRA and CDR2 is YSYEKL. CDR3 loop: CASSQIGSGREQFF. DNA of the CDR3: TGCGCCAGCAGCCAGATCGGTAGCGGGAGAGAGCAGTTCTTC.

The CDR3 reads CASSSYRNYEQYF. The CDR3 coding sequence is TGTGCCAGCAGTTCATACAGGAATTACGAGCAGTACTTC. V is TRBV27 and J is TRBJ2-7; TRBD1 is a possible D gene (5 bases). Germline CDR1 MNHEY, CDR2 SMNVEV (reference sequence). CDR3 length: 13 residues. V lost 4 bases to trimming and J lost 4 bases, with 11 bases between them.

The chain is built from TRBV9 and TRBJ1-5, with D possibly being TRBD1 (5 bases). The germline CDR1 and CDR2 sequences are SGDLS and YYNGEE. The ends were cut back, 6 bases at V and 4 bases at J, with 14 bases in the middle. The CDR3 has 14 amino acids. CDR3 protein: CASTPGQENQPQHF. DNA for the CDR3: TGTGCCAGCACCCCCGGACAAGAGAATCAGCCCCAGCATTTT.

The chain carries TRBV19 and TRBJ1-5, with a weak D call TRBD1 (6 bases). This CDR3 contains 17 residues. The germline gives CDR1 LNHDA, CDR2 SQIVND (reference sequence). V lost 6 bases and J 5 bases, leaving 23 bases between the germline ends. CDR3 DNA: TGTGCCAGTAGCCTAGCACAGGGCACTCTTTTGGATCAGCCCCAGCATTTT. Translating gives CASSLAQGTLLDQPQHF.

The chain employs TRBV28 and TRBJ1-5; D gene unclear. V was pared by 8 bases and J by 6 bases, with 17 bases between. Looked up from germline, CDR1 is MDHEN and CDR2 is SYDVKM. CDR3 size: 14 residues. The DNA for the CDR3 is TGTGCCAGCGTACTCTCCCTGGAGGGTCAGCCCCAGCATTTT. Translating it yields CASVLSLEGQPQHF.

V is TRBV12-3 or TRBV12-4 and J is TRBJ2-3; tentatively, D is TRBD2 (6 bases). The CDR3 has 13 residues. Trimming took off 8 bases at V and 5 bases at J, with 14 bases between the two ends. CDR3 nucleotide sequence: TGTGCCAGCGCTATCCTTAGCGGAGATACGCAGTATTTT. It yields the protein CASAILSGDTQYF.

V and J are TRBV4-3 and TRBJ1-6; TRBD1 is a possible D gene (5 bases). Trimming removed 1 base at V and 10 bases at J, with 14 bases between. The CDR3 consists of 15 residues. Germline V gene sequence: CDR1 LGHNA, CDR2 YSLEER. The CDR3 region is CASSQARDHVSPLHF. CDR3 bases: TGCGCCAGCAGCCAAGCCAGGGATCATGTATCACCCCTCCACTTT.

The chain is built from TRBV11-2 and TRBJ2-7; D may be TRBD2 (7 bases). The CDR3 has 15 amino acids. Trimming shortened V by 6 bases and J by 3 bases, and 18 bases separated the two germline ends. Germline-derived CDR1 and CDR2 are SGHAT and FQNNGV. The DNA of the CDR3 is TGTGCCAGCAGGCCAGGCCCAAGGGGGGGCTACGAGCAGTACTTC. Amino acid sequence: CASRPGPRGGYEQYF.

This chain links TRBV2 with TRBJ2-1; 9 nucleotides line up with TRBD1. Looked up from germline, CDR1 is SNHLY and CDR2 is FYNNEI. The CDR3 has 15 residues. V shed 5 bases, J shed 6 bases, and the junction held 8 bases outside the gene matches. The CDR3 loop reads CASSTYRGPGNEQFF. The DNA for the CDR3 is TGTGCCAGCAGTACTTACAGGGGGCCGGGCAATGAGCAGTTCTTC.

This chain uses TRBV21-1 with TRBJ1-1. TRBV21-1 is marked as a pseudogene. This CDR3 is built from 19 residues. CDR3 coding DNA: TGTGCCAGCAGCACGCCTCAGAGGCATCCCTCAAAGATGAACACTGAAGCTTTCTTT. Its translation: CASSTPQRHPSKMNTEAFF.

This CDR3 reads CASMEGRSGNTIYF. For the CDR3, the DNA is TGTGCCAGTATGGAGGGAAGGAGTGGAAACACCATATATTTT. The V call is TRBV19, the J call TRBJ1-3; D unclear. CDR3 length equals 14 residues. V dropped 7 bases and J dropped 3 bases, with 13 bases sitting between them. Germline CDR1 LNHDA, CDR2 SQIVND (reference sequence).

About this clone: At one end, the junction sequence differs from germline, possibly due to a read error. The chain couples TRBV12-3 or TRBV12-4 to TRBJ1-5; no clear D. The CDR3 runs to 13 residues. The CDR3 is CASSPYSTQPQHF. DNA of the CDR3: TGTGCCAGCAGCCCTTATAGCACTCAGCCCCAGCATTTT.

V gene TRBV29-1 combines with J gene TRBJ1-1; no reliable D call. Germline V gene lookup returns CDR1 SQVTM and CDR2 ANQGSEA. V lost 4 bases, J lost 3 bases, and 12 bases lay in between. This CDR3 is built from 13 residues. In nucleotides, the CDR3 is TGCAGCGTTGGGTACAGCCCGGACACTGAAGCTTTCTTT. Its protein is CSVGYSPDTEAFF.

V gene TRBV28 combines with J gene TRBJ1-6; D gene unclear. In germline, CDR1 is MDHEN, CDR2 SYDVKM. The CDR3 loop spans 14 amino acids. V was cut by 2 bases and J by 4 bases, with 6 bases left in between. The CDR3 reads CASSLRGYNSPLHF. DNA of the CDR3: TGTGCCAGCAGTTTACGGGGATATAATTCACCCCTCCACTTT.

The chain couples TRBV19 to TRBJ2-1; TRBD1 agrees at 8 bases. CDR1 LNHDA and CDR2 SQIVND come from the germline V gene (reference sequence). Trimming took 4 bases from V and 2 from J; bases not matched to a gene: 10. CDR3 length equals 17 residues. The CDR3 coding sequence is TGTGCCAGTAGTAACGAAAGGACAGGGAGGCCCTACAATGAGCAGTTCTTC. Its translation is CASSNERTGRPYNEQFF.

The V call is TRBV7-9, the J call TRBJ1-5; D unclear. V lost 3 bases to trimming and J lost 4 bases, with 10 bases between them. The germline V gene has CDR1 SEHNR and CDR2 FQNEAQ (reference sequence). The CDR3 is made up of 14 amino acids. The CDR3 DNA is TGTGCCAGCAGCTTCCCGGGAGAAAATCAGCCCCAGCATTTT. This gives the protein CASSFPGENQPQHF. Supplemented by reference TRBV7-9 and TRBJ1-5, the full variable domain reads DTGVSQNPRHKITKRGQNVTFRCDPISEHNRLYWYRQTLGQGPEFLTYFQNEAQLEKSRLLSDRFSAERPKGSFSTLEIQRTEQGDSAMYLCASSFPGENQPQHFGDGTRLSIL.

This sequence joins TRBV11-1 and TRBJ1-6, with D perhaps TRBD1 (6 bases). Trimming removed 5 bases from V and 5 bases from J, with 10 bases in between. The CDR3 runs to 14 residues. Germline V CDR1 and CDR2: SGHAT, FQDESV (reference sequence). The CDR3 DNA is TGTGCCAGCAGCCTAACAGGGAATAATTCACCCCTCCACTTT. It specifies CASSLTGNNSPLHF. Full variable domain (remainder filled in from reference TRBV11-1 and TRBJ1-6): EAEVAQSPRYKITEKSQAVAFWCDPISGHATLYWYRQILGQGPELLVQFQDESVVDDSQLPKDRFSAERLKGVDSTLKIQPAELGDSAMYLCASSLTGNNSPLHFGNGTRLTVT.

This CDR3 is CAWSGGAFQETQYF. The DNA of the CDR3 is TGTGCCTGGAGTGGCGGGGCTTTCCAAGAGACCCAGTACTTC. This chain joins TRBV30 and TRBJ2-5; tentatively, D is TRBD2 (6 bases). The germline V and J ends were trimmed by 1 base and 1 base, with 10 bases remaining between them. This CDR3 has 14 residues. CDR1 and CDR2 from the germline V gene are GTSNPN and SVGIG (reference sequence).

This chain connects TRBV4-2 to TRBJ2-1; 12 bases map to TRBD2. V trimming: 3 bases; J trimming: 9 bases; junction bases outside the gene matches: 9. Germline-derived CDR1 and CDR2 are LGHNA and YNFKEQ. CDR3 length: 16 residues. CDR3: CASSQPSGGAWVEQFF. The CDR3 nucleotides read TGTGCCAGCAGCCAGCCTAGCGGGGGGGCCTGGGTTGAGCAGTTCTTC.

The chain uses TRBV19 and TRBJ2-4, with 11 positions matching TRBD2. Germline assignment: CDR1 LNHDA and CDR2 SQIVND (reference sequence). The CDR3 sequence is 16 residues long. V gave up 4 bases and J gave up 7 bases; unmatched junction bases: 9. The CDR3 bases are TGTGCCAGTAGTAAAGGGACTAGCGGCAACAGGAACATTCAGTACTTC. This sequence encodes CASSKGTSGNRNIQYF.

This sequence joins TRBV7-6 and TRBJ1-6, with D unresolved. This CDR3 is 16 amino acids long. The germline CDR1 and CDR2 sequences are SGHVS and FNYEAQ. V lost 6 bases, J lost 2 bases, and 14 bases lay in between. The CDR3 is CASSTPVSPYNSPLHF. The CDR3 bases are TGTGCCAGCAGTACCCCGGTATCCCCCTATAATTCACCCCTCCACTTT.

This clone has just one count. The chain recombines TRBV28 with TRBJ1-1; TRBD1 aligns across 11 bases. The V segment lost 6 bases and the J segment 7 bases; nucleotides outside the gene matches: 7. Germline V CDR1 and CDR2: MDHEN, SYDVKM. The CDR3 covers 14 residues. CDR3 sequence (DNA): TGTGCCAGCAGCTTTCGGACAGGGGGCAGTGAAGCTTTCTTT. It codes for CASSFRTGGSEAFF.

The chain's CDR3 is CASILAQNTEAFF. CDR3 DNA: TGTGCCAGCATTCTAGCCCAGAACACTGAAGCTTTCTTT. The rearrangement joins TRBV5-5 to TRBJ1-1, with unresolved D. CDR1 is SGHKS and CDR2 is YYEKEE in the germline V gene (reference sequence). The V and J ends lost 6 bases and 1 base respectively, with 10 bases between them. The CDR3 loop spans 13 amino acids.

This rearrangement joins TRBV5-1 to TRBJ2-5, with 9 bases identical to TRBD2. In germline, CDR1 is SGHRS, CDR2 YFSETQ. The CDR3 totals 14 residues. The V segment lost 3 bases and the J segment 2 bases; nucleotides outside the gene matches: 2. CDR3: CASSWAGGQETQYF. The CDR3 coding sequence is TGCGCCAGCAGCTGGGCGGGGGGGCAAGAGACCCAGTACTTC.

This clone has a single count. The chain joins TRBV12-3 or TRBV12-4 to TRBJ1-1, with a possible D match to TRBD1 (5 bases). With 5 bases removed from V and 2 bases from J, the gap between germline ends came to 9 bases. The CDR3 is 13 residues long. The CDR3 spells CASSRQINTEAFF. The CDR3 DNA sequence: TGTGCCAGCAGTCGACAGATAAACACTGAAGCTTTCTTT.

The chain recombines TRBV28 with TRBJ1-5; 9 bases are shared with TRBD1. After removal of 2 bases from V and 1 base from J, the junction contained 6 bases not matched to a gene. Germline V gives CDR1 MDHEN, CDR2 SYDVKM. This CDR3 has 17 residues. The CDR3 coding sequence is TGTGCCAGCAGTTTACCGGGACAGGGTATGAGCAATCAGCCCCAGCATTTT. This encodes CASSLPGQGMSNQPQHF.

The chain employs TRBV5-6 and TRBJ1-2; D is unresolved. Germline CDR1 is SGHDT and CDR2 is YYEEEE. V lost 4 bases and J lost 2, with 12 bases in between. This CDR3 has 14 amino acids. CDR3 bases: TGTGCCAGCAGCCGCCTGACATCGAACTATGGCTACACCTTC. It specifies CASSRLTSNYGYTF.

V is TRBV11-3 and J is TRBJ2-5, with TRBD1 identical over 7 bases. CDR1 is SGHNT, CDR2 YENEEA, per germline. The V and J ends lost 2 bases and 4 bases, in that order; junction bases with no gene match: 4. The CDR3 contains 14 residues. CDR3 loop: CASSLSGGVETQYF. In DNA, the CDR3 is TGTGCCAGCAGCTTATCAGGGGGAGTAGAGACCCAGTACTTC.

The J gene is TRBJ2-1, the V gene TRBV5-6; 7 bases are shared with TRBD1. V gave up 2 bases and J gave up 4 bases; unmatched junction bases: 6. Germline CDR1 is SGHDT and CDR2 is YYEEEE. The CDR3 extends over 15 amino acids. CDR3: CASSFTGDWYNEQFF. CDR3 in DNA: TGTGCCAGCAGCTTCACAGGGGATTGGTACAATGAGCAGTTCTTC.

V is TRBV4-1 and J is TRBJ1-2, with 10 nucleotides matching TRBD1. The germline V gene has CDR1 MGHRA and CDR2 YSYEKL. The ends lost 2 bases at V and 3 bases at J; junction bases unmatched: 3. There are 15 residues in the CDR3. The CDR3 nucleotides are TGCGCCAGCAGCCAACCGGGACAGGGGCACTATGGCTACACCTTC. It codes for CASSQPGQGHYGYTF.